The T cell receptor beta chain under discussion was sequenced for a study of blood T cell repertoires in COVID-19. Overall study context: COVID-19 samples from acute and convalescent phases originated in the United States, Italy and Spain. The cDNA or gDNA used as material had been derived from T cells, B-cell-depleted T cells, or PBMCs.

The V end lost 7 bases, the J end lost 12 bases, and 10 bases lay between the germline ends. Germline CDR1 and CDR2: LNHDA and SQIVND (reference sequence). This CDR3 region has 11 residues. In the authors' workflow: By means of reference gene primer amplification, nucleated cell counts were estimated. Repertoires were generated with immunoSEQ multiplex PCR, while TCRdb's copy carries only in-frame clones and drops some. V and J calls and clone size follow that table, whereas D and trimming were derived from the DNA. This sample has more than 85,000 clones; about 76% occur once, and the top ten carry under 40%.

The receptor comes from an elderly man with acute or convalescent COVID-19. Material: peripheral blood. V and J are TRBV19 and TRBJ1-6; no reliable D call. CDR3 residues: CASKSVGPLHF. CDR3 bases: TGTGCCAGTAAATCGGTTGGACCCCTCCACTTT.